The clone carrying this T cell receptor (beta chain) turned up a few times. This sample is part of a study of shared clonotypes between healthy human individuals. Study background: Each donor had three CD4 naive, three CD4 memory, two CD8 naive and one CD8 memory plate.

The protocol was immunoSEQ multiplex PCR, while the TCRdb copy is restricted to in-frame clones and leaves out a portion. The data hold 950,000 to 1,100,000 clones, with approximately 78% observed a single time. Sequenced: memory CD4+ T cells from PBMCs. The subset here: CD45RA-negative fraction. This receptor was obtained from a man in his late teens or twenties in good health. Some clones in this sample may be carry-over from other donors' samples.

DNA for the CDR3: TGTGCCAGCAGCGGATACAGGGTAGGGGCCGGGGAGCTGTTTTTT. Translated, it gives CASSGYRVGAGELFF. V is TRBV7-3 and J is TRBJ2-2, with D tentatively TRBD1 (6 bases). Trimming shortened V by 5 bases and J by 6 bases, and 16 bases separated the two germline ends. CDR1 and CDR2 (germline): SGHTA, FQGTGA. The CDR3 sequence is 15 residues long.